These 26 T cell receptor beta chains originate from one sample sequenced in a study of blood T cell repertoires in COVID-19. The protocol was immunoSEQ multiplex PCR, while the TCRdb copy is restricted to in-frame clones and leaves out a portion. There are 50,000 to 60,000 clones in the sample; nearly 90% occur only once, and 7% to 9% lies in the top ten. The sample consisted of peripheral blood. These receptors were taken from a man aged 80 or over with active or convalescent COVID-19.

The chain recombines TRBV4-1 with TRBJ1-1, with TRBD1 matching over 10 bases. From germline, CDR1 is MGHRA and CDR2 YSYEKL. V was pared by 1 base and J by 3 bases, with 8 bases of the junction left unmatched. The CDR3 has 17 residues. The DNA for the CDR3 is TGCGCCAGCAGCCAAGGCGTAGGGACAGGGGTTCACACTGAAGCTTTCTTT. This translates into CASSQGVGTGVHTEAFF.

This clone was observed a few times. V and J are TRBV5-1 and TRBJ2-7; 9 bases match TRBD1. The germline CDR1 and CDR2 sequences are SGHRS and YFSETQ. V gave up 3 bases and J gave up 6 bases; unmatched junction bases: 10. This CDR3 is 15 amino acids long. DNA of the CDR3: TGCGCCAGCAGCTCGCAACCGGGACAGGGTTCCGAGCAGTACTTC. Translated, it gives CASSSQPGQGSEQYF.

CDR3 coding DNA: TGTGCCAGCAGTGCGATACAGGGGAATTACTATGGCTACACCTTC. Translated, it gives CASSAIQGNYYGYTF. The gene calls are TRBV27 and TRBJ1-2; 7 bases match TRBD1. The CDR3 sequence is 15 residues long. V shed 5 bases, J shed 3 bases, and the junction held 9 bases outside the gene matches. Germline V gives CDR1 MNHEY, CDR2 SMNVEV (reference sequence).

The rearrangement links TRBV7-9 to TRBJ1-2; a possible D gene is TRBD1 (5 bases). Trimming pared 5 bases from V and 8 bases from J, leaving 18 bases between. Germline loops: CDR1 SEHNR, CDR2 FQNEAQ (reference sequence). The CDR3 runs to 14 residues. The CDR3 DNA sequence: TGTGCCAGCAGCCTTCGGGAGCTTTCAGGGGGCTACACCTTC. This gives the protein CASSLRELSGGYTF.

The V and J genes are TRBV10-3 and TRBJ2-1, with 8 bases identical to TRBD1. Germline V lookup: CDR1 ENHRY, CDR2 SYGVKD. V lost 6 bases to trimming and J lost 5 bases; unmatched junction nucleotides: 9. The CDR3 spans 15 residues. This CDR3 is CAIRGDRHLDNEQFF. CDR3 DNA: TGTGCCATCAGGGGGGACAGGCACCTTGACAATGAGCAGTTCTTC.

The chain carries TRBV7-8 and TRBJ1-2, with TRBD1 matching over 7 bases. CDR1 and CDR2 from the germline V gene are SGHVS and FQNEAQ. The J segment lost 8 bases and the V segment lost 5 bases, leaving 14 bases of the junction unmatched. The CDR3 is 15 amino acids. The CDR3 protein is CASSPRQGAEGGYTF. In nucleotides, the CDR3 is TGTGCCAGCAGCCCCCGACAGGGAGCGGAGGGAGGCTACACCTTC. The variable domain in full, completed from reference TRBV7-8 and TRBJ1-2, reads GAGVSQSPRYKVAKRGQDVALRCDPISGHVSLFWYQQALGQGPEFLTYFQNEAQLDKSGLPSDRFFAERPEGSVSTLKIQRTQQEDSAVYLCASSPRQGAEGGYTFGSGTRLTVV.

The chain has TRBV11-2 and TRBJ2-7; 7 positions agree with TRBD1. The CDR3 has 15 amino acids. Losses at the gene ends were 0 bases for V and 0 bases for J; bases not matched to a gene: 2. Germline loops: CDR1 SGHAT, CDR2 FQNNGV. The CDR3 here is CASSLEQGLSYEQYF. The CDR3, as DNA: TGTGCCAGCAGCTTAGAACAGGGGCTCTCCTACGAGCAGTACTTC.

The chain joins TRBV9 to TRBJ2-7; D uncertain. V was pared by 2 bases and J by 7 bases, with 16 bases between. This CDR3 has 14 amino acids. The V gene's germline CDR1 is SGDLS and CDR2 YYNGEE. The CDR3 sequence: CASSVNTEKREQYF. In nucleotides, the CDR3 is TGTGCCAGCAGCGTCAACACGGAGAAGCGAGAGCAGTACTTC.

The V call is TRBV2, the J call TRBJ1-2; 8 nucleotides agree with TRBD1. Germline V gene data show CDR1 as SNHLY and CDR2 as FYNNEI. The CDR3 is 14 amino acids. The V gene end was trimmed by 6 bases and the J gene end by 4 bases; junction bases not matched to a gene: 7. The DNA of the CDR3 is TGTGCCAGCAGCGGCACCGGGACAGGCTATGGCTACACCTTC. Translated, it gives CASSGTGTGYGYTF.

The gene calls are TRBV3-1 (or the pseudogene TRBV3-2) and TRBJ2-7; possibly TRBD2 for D (6 bases). CDR1 is LGHDT, CDR2 YNNKEL, per germline (reference sequence). Trimming removed 1 base from V and 4 bases from J, with 17 bases in between. The CDR3 sequence is 16 residues long. The CDR3 sequence: CASSQGWAGGAYEQYF. CDR3 DNA: TGTGCCAGCAGCCAAGGATGGGCAGGAGGGGCTTACGAGCAGTACTTC.

The chain carries TRBV30 and TRBJ1-4; 7 nucleotides agree with TRBD1. The CDR3 totals 15 residues. V shed 2 bases and J 3 bases; nucleotides not matched to a gene: 6. Germline-derived CDR1 and CDR2 are GTSNPN and SVGIG (reference sequence). CDR3 nucleotide sequence: TGTGCCTGGAGTTACCCGGACAGGTCTAATGAAAAACTGTTTTTT. Translated, it gives CAWSYPDRSNEKLFF. The whole variable domain, filled in from reference TRBV30 and TRBJ1-4, reads SQTIHQWPATLVQPVGSPLSLECTVEGTSNPNLYWYRQAAGRGLQLLFYSVGIGQISSEVPQNLSASRPQDRQFILSSKKLLLSDSGFYLCAWSYPDRSNEKLFFGSGTQLSVL.

The chain uses TRBV28 and TRBJ2-1; D is undetermined. CDR1 and CDR2 from the germline V gene are MDHEN and SYDVKM. CDR3 length equals 12 residues. V lost 6 bases, J lost 6 bases, and 9 bases lay in between. In DNA form, the CDR3 reads TGTGCCAGCAGGAGCTCAAGCAATGAGCAGTTCTTC. Amino acids: CASRSSSNEQFF.

The genes are TRBV7-2 and TRBJ2-1; TRBD2 agrees at 7 bases. Germline V gene lookup returns CDR1 SGHTA and CDR2 FQGNSA. Unmatched junction bases numbered 7, after V lost 6 bases and J lost 5 bases. The CDR3 is 14 residues long. CDR3 residues: CASSREDWDNEQFF. The CDR3 DNA sequence: TGTGCCAGCAGTCGGGAGGACTGGGACAATGAGCAGTTCTTC. Full variable domain (rest looked up from reference TRBV7-2 and TRBJ2-1): GAGVSQSPSNKVTEKGKDVELRCDPISGHTALYWYRQSLGQGLEFLIYFQGNSAPDKSGLPSDRFSAERTGGSVSTLTIQRTQQEDSAVYLCASSREDWDNEQFFGPGTRLTVL.

The V gene is TRBV28, the J gene TRBJ1-2, with D tentatively TRBD1 (6 bases). Germline-derived CDR1 and CDR2 are MDHEN and SYDVKM. This CDR3 has 13 residues. V was shortened by 10 bases and J by 2 bases, with 14 bases between the two germline ends. CDR3 in DNA: TGTGCCACCGCGACAGGATCAAACTATGGCTACACCTTC. Its protein is CATATGSNYGYTF.

The CDR3 DNA reads as TGTGCCAGCAGCGGGACTAGCTCCTACGAGCAGTACTTC. It translates to CASSGTSSYEQYF. The chain uses TRBV7-9 and TRBJ2-7; 8 nucleotides line up with TRBD2. The CDR3 is 13 amino acids. In germline, CDR1 is SEHNR, CDR2 FQNEAQ (reference sequence). Trimming at V came to 5 bases and at J to 0 bases, leaving 0 bases not matched to a gene.

The V and J genes are TRBV29-1 and TRBJ1-5, with D hard to call. In germline, CDR1 is SQVTM, CDR2 ANQGSEA. This CDR3 is built from 11 residues. V dropped 4 bases and J dropped 5 bases, with 6 bases sitting between them. The CDR3, as DNA: TGCAGCGTTGGGGGAGATCAGCCCCAGCATTTT. Its protein product is CSVGGDQPQHF.

The genes are TRBV28 and TRBJ2-5; D gene ambiguous. Germline CDR1 reads MDHEN; CDR2 reads SYDVKM. The CDR3 extends over 12 amino acids. V was shortened by 5 bases and J by 13 bases, with 17 bases between the two germline ends. The CDR3 reads CASSKALARLYF. CDR3 sequence (DNA): TGTGCCAGCAGTAAAGCTCTCGCGCGTCTGTACTTC.

This clone was picked up a small number of times. V usage is TRBV6-5 and J usage is TRBJ2-7, with 11 bases that match TRBD1. Germline lookup yields CDR1 MNHEY and CDR2 SVGAGI. Trimming removed 6 bases from V and 3 bases from J; junction bases left unmatched: 7. This CDR3 spans 15 amino acids. In DNA form, the CDR3 reads TGTGCCAGCAGACGAGGGACAGGGGGTTACTACGAGCAGTACTTC. It translates to CASRRGTGGYYEQYF.

Regarding this clone: Different DNA sequences within this sample yield the same CDR3. The rearrangement joins TRBV12-3 or TRBV12-4 to TRBJ1-2; D remains ambiguous. The CDR3 has 12 amino acids. The V and J ends lost 3 bases and 4 bases respectively, with 6 bases between them. The CDR3 loop is CASSLGSYGYTF. The CDR3 bases are TGTGCCAGCAGTTTGGGGAGCTATGGCTACACCTTC.

The gene calls are TRBV24-1 and TRBJ2-3; 8 bases line up with TRBD1. V shed 4 bases, J shed 6 bases, and the junction held 14 bases outside the gene matches. The CDR3 spans 17 residues. Germline lookup yields CDR1 KGHDR and CDR2 SFDVKD. The CDR3 DNA follows: TGTGCCACCAGTGACCTACCGGGGCAGGGGGCGAGGGATACGCAGTATTTT. Protein sequence: CATSDLPGQGARDTQYF.

V and J are TRBV19 and TRBJ1-1, with D perhaps matching TRBD1 (6 bases). Germline lookup yields CDR1 LNHDA and CDR2 SQIVND (reference sequence). Trimming left V 8 bases short and J 0 bases short, with 13 bases between. The CDR3 consists of 14 residues. CDR3 coding DNA: TGTGCCAGTCACTCAGGGGTAATGAACACTGAAGCTTTCTTT. Protein sequence: CASHSGVMNTEAFF.

The rearrangement joins TRBV7-8 to TRBJ1-5; possible D gene TRBD1, 5 bases. This CDR3 spans 13 amino acids. CDR1 and CDR2 from the germline V gene are SGHVS and FQNEAQ. With 3 bases removed from V and 7 bases from J, the gap between germline ends came to 10 bases. This chain's CDR3 is CASSFGGGQPQHF. In DNA form, the CDR3 reads TGTGCCAGCAGCTTCGGCGGGGGGCAGCCCCAGCATTTT.

The chain has TRBV7-9 and TRBJ1-4, with 7 bases that match TRBD1. Trimming cost V 7 bases and J 6 bases; bases outside gene matches: 8. Germline V gene lookup returns CDR1 SEHNR and CDR2 FQNEAQ (reference sequence). This CDR3 has 14 residues. CDR3 amino acids: CASTPGQGDEKLFF. CDR3 DNA: TGTGCCAGCACTCCGGGGCAGGGGGATGAAAAACTGTTTTTT. Combining the CDR3 with reference TRBV7-9 and TRBJ1-4 gives the whole variable domain DTGVSQNPRHKITKRGQNVTFRCDPISEHNRLYWYRQTLGQGPEFLTYFQNEAQLEKSRLLSDRFSAERPKGSFSTLEIQRTEQGDSAMYLCASTPGQGDEKLFFGSGTQLSVL.

The V and J genes are TRBV6-6 and TRBJ1-3; D may be TRBD1 (6 bases). The germline V gene encodes CDR1 MNHNY and CDR2 SVGAGI (reference sequence). Trimming stripped 7 bases from V and 2 bases from J, with 12 bases between. This CDR3 is built from 14 residues. This chain's CDR3 is CASTRGSAGNTIYF. In DNA form, the CDR3 reads TGTGCCAGCACCAGGGGTTCAGCTGGAAACACCATATATTTT.

The rearrangement joins TRBV12-5 to TRBJ2-1, with 7 bases aligning to TRBD2. The CDR3 consists of 16 residues. The germline gives CDR1 LGHNT, CDR2 FRNRAP. J was trimmed by 4 bases and V by 1 base; bases with no gene match: 7. The CDR3 sequence is CASGLDPGLLYNEQFF. CDR3 nucleotide sequence: TGTGCTAGTGGTTTGGATCCGGGACTACTTTACAATGAGCAGTTCTTC.

The genes are TRBV9 and TRBJ1-1; D unclear. V was shortened by 0 bases and J by 4 bases, with 16 bases between the two germline ends. The length of the CDR3 is 16 residues. Germline-derived CDR1 and CDR2 are SGDLS and YYNGEE. The CDR3 DNA reads as TGTGCCAGCAGCGTAGGAGTCGGAGGTCGTGCCACTGAAGCTTTCTTT. This encodes CASSVGVGGRATEAFF.